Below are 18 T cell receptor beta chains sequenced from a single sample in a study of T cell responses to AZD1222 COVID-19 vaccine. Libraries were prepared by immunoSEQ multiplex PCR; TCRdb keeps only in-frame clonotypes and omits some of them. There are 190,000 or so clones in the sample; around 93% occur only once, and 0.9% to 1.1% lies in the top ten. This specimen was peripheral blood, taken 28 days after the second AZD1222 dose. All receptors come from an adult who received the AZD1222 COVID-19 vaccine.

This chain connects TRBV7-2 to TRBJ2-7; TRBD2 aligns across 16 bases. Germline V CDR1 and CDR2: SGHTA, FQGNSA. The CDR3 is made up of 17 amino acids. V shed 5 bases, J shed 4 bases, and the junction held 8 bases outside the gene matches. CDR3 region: CASSPGTSGGAEYEQYF. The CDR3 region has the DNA TGTGCCAGCAGCCCAGGGACTAGCGGGGGGGCCGAGTACGAGCAGTACTTC.

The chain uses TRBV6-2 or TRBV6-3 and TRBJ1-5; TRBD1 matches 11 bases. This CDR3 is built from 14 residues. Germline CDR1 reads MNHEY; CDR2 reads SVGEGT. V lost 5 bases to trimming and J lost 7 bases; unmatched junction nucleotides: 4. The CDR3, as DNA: TGTGCCAGCAGTGGACAGGGGGCTGGGCAGCCCCAGCATTTT. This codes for CASSGQGAGQPQHF.

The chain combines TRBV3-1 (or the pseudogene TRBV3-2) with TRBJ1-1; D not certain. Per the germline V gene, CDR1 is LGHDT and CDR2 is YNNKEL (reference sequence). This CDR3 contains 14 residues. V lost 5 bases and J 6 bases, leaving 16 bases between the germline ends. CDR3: CASSSPSRNPEAFF. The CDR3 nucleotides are TGTGCCAGCAGCTCCCCGTCCCGCAACCCTGAAGCTTTCTTT.

CDR3 loop: CATSRDLGQLYSNQPQHF. CDR3 DNA: TGTGCCACCAGCAGAGATCTTGGACAGCTTTATAGCAATCAGCCCCAGCATTTT. This sequence joins TRBV15 and TRBJ1-5; a possible D gene is TRBD1 (6 bases). Deletions cut 0 bases from V and 0 bases from J, with 15 bases between. The length of the CDR3 is 18 residues. Germline CDR1 LNHNV, CDR2 YYDKDF (reference sequence).

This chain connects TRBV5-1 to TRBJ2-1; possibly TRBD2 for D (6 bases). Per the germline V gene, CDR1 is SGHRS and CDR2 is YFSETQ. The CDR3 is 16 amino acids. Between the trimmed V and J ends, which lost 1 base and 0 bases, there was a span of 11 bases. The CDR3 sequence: CASSLQEGPSYNEQFF. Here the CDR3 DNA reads TGCGCCAGCAGCTTGCAGGAGGGCCCCTCCTACAATGAGCAGTTCTTC. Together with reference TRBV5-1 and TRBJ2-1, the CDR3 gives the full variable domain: KAGVTQTPRYLIKTRGQQVTLSCSPISGHRSVSWYQQTPGQGLQFLFEYFSETQRNKGNFPGRFSGRQFSNSRSEMNVSTLELGDSALYLCASSLQEGPSYNEQFFGPGTRLTVL.

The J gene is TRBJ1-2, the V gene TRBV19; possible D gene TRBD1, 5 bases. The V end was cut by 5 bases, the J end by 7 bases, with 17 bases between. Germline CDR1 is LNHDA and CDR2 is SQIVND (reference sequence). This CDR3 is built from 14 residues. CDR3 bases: TGTGCCAGTAGTCCCCAGGATGCGGGGGGTGGCTACACCTTC. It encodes CASSPQDAGGGYTF.

CDR3 in amino acids: CASSLVRAGTVNTEAFF. The CDR3 DNA is TGTGCCAGCAGCTTAGTAAGGGCCGGGACAGTGAACACTGAAGCTTTCTTT. The chain employs TRBV7-6 and TRBJ1-1, with 7 bases that match TRBD1. The V gene's germline CDR1 is SGHVS and CDR2 FNYEAQ. CDR3 length: 17 amino acids. V gave up 1 base and J gave up 0 bases; unmatched junction bases: 8. Full variable domain (remainder filled in from reference TRBV7-6 and TRBJ1-1): GAGVSQSPRYKVTKRGQDVALRCDPISGHVSLYWYRQALGQGPEFLTYFNYEAQQDKSGLPNDRFSAERPEGSISTLTIQRTEQRDSAMYRCASSLVRAGTVNTEAFFGQGTRLTVV.

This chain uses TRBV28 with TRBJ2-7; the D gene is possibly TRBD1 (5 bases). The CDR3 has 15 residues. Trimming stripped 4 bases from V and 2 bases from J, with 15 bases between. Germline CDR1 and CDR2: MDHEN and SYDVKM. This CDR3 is CASSSPGRATYEQYF. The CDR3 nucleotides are TGTGCCAGCAGTTCACCCGGCAGGGCCACCTACGAGCAGTACTTC.

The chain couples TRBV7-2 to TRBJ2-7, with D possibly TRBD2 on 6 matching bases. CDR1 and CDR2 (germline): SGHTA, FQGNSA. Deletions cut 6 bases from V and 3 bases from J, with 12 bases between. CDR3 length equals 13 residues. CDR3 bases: TGTGCCAGCAGTTCATCTAGCGACTACGAGCAGTACTTC. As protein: CASSSSSDYEQYF.

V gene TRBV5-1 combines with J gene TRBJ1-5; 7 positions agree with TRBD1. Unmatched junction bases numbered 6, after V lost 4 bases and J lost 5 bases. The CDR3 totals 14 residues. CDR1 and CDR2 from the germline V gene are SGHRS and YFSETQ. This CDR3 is CASSPTGRDQPQHF. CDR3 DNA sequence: TGCGCCAGCAGCCCGACAGGGAGGGATCAGCCCCAGCATTTT.

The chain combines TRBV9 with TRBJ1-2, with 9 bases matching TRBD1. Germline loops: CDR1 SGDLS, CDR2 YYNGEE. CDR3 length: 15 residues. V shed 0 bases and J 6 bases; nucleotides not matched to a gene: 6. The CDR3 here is CASSVGDRAGDGYTF. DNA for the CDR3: TGTGCCAGCAGCGTAGGGGACAGGGCAGGCGATGGCTACACCTTC.

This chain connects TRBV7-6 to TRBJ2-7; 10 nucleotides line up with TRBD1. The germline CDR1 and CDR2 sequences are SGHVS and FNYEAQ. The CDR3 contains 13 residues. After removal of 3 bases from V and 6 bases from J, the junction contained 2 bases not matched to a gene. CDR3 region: CASSLGDRGEQYF. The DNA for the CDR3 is TGTGCCAGCAGCTTGGGGGACAGGGGCGAGCAGTACTTC.

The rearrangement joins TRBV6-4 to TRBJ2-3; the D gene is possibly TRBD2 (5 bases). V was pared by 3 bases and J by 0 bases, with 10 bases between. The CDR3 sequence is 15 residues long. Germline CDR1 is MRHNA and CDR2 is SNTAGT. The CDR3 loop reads CASSDLVASTDTQYF. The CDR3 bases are TGTGCCAGCAGTGATCTGGTAGCGAGCACAGATACGCAGTATTTT.

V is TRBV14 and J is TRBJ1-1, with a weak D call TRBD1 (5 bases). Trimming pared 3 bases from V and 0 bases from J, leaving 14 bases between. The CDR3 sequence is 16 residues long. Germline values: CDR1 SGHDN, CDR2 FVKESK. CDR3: CASSHHRSWMNTEAFF. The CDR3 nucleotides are TGTGCCAGCAGCCACCACAGGAGCTGGATGAACACTGAAGCTTTCTTT. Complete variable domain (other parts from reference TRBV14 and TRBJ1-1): EAGVTQFPSHSVIEKGQTVTLRCDPISGHDNLYWYRRVMGKEIKFLLHFVKESKQDESGMPNNRFLAERTGGTYSTLKVQPAELEDSGVYFCASSHHRSWMNTEAFFGQGTRLTVV.

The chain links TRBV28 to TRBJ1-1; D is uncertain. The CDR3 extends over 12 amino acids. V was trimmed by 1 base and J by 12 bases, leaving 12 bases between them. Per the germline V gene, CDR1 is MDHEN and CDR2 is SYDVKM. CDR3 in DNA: TGTGCCAGCAGTTTATTCGACACGGAGTCTTTCTTT. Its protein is CASSLFDTESFF.

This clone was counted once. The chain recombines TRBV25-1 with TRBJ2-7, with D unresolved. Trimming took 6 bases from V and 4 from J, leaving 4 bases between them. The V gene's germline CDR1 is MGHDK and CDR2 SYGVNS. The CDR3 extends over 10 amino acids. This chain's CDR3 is CASSGYEQYF. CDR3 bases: TGTGCCAGCAGCGGGTACGAGCAGTACTTC.

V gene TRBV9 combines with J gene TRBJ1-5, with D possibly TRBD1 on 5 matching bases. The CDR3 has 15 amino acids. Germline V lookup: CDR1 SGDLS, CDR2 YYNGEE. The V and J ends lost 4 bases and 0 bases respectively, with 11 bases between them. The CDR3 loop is CASSPGTASNQPQHF. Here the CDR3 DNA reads TGTGCCAGCAGCCCTGGGACCGCTAGCAATCAGCCCCAGCATTTT.

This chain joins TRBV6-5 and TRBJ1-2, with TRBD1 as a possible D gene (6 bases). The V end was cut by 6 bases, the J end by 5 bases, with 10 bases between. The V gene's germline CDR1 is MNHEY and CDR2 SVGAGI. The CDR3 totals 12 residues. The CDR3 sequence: CASSFTGYGYTF. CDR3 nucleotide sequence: TGTGCCAGCAGCTTCACAGGGTATGGCTACACCTTC.